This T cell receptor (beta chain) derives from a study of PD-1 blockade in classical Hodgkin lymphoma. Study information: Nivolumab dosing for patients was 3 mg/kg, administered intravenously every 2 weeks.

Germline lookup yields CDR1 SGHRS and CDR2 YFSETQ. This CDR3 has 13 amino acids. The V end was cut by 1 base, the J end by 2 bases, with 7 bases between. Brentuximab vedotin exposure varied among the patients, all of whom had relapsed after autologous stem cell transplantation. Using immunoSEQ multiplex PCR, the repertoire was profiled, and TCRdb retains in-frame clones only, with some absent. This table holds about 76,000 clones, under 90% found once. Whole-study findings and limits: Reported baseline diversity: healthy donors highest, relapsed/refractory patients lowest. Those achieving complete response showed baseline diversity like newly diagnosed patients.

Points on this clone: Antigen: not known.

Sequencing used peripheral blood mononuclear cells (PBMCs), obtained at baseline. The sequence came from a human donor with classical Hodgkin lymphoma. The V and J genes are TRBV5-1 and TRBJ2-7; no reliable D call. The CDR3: CASSLKQTYEQYF. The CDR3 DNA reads TGCGCCAGCAGCTTGAAACAAACCTACGAGCAGTACTTC. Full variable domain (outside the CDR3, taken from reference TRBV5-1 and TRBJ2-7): KAGVTQTPRYLIKTRGQQVTLSCSPISGHRSVSWYQQTPGQGLQFLFEYFSETQRNKGNFPGRFSGRQFSNSRSEMNVSTLELGDSALYLCASSLKQTYEQYFGPGTRLTVT.